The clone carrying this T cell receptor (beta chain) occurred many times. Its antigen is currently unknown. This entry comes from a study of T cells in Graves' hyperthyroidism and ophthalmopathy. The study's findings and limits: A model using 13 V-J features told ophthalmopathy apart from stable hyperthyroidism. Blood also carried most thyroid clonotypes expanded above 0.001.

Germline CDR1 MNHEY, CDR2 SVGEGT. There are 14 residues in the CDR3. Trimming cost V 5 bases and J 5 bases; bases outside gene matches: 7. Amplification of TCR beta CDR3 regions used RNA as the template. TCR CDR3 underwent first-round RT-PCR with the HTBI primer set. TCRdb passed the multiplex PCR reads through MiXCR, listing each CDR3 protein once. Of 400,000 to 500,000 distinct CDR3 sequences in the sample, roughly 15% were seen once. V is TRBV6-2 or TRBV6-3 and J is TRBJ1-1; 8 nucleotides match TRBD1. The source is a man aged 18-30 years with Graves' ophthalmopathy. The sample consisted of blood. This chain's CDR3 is CASSPQTGATEAFF. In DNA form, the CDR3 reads TGTGCCAGCAGTCCTCAGACAGGGGCAACTGAAGCTTTCTTT.